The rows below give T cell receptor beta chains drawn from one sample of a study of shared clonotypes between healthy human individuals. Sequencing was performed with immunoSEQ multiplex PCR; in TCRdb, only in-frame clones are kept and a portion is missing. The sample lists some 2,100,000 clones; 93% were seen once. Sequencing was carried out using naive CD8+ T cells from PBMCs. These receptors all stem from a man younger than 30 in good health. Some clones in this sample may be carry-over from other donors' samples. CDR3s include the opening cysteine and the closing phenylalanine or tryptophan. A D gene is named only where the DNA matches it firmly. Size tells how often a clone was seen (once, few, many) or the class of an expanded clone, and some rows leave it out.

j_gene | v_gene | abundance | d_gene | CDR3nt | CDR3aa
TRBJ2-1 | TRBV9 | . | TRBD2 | TGTGCCAGCAGCGCACAATCACCGGGACTAGCGGGAAACAATGAGCAGTTCTTC | CASSAQSPGLAGNNEQFF
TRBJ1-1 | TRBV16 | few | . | TGTGCCAGCAGCCCGGACAGTGGCACTGAAGCTTTCTTT | CASSPDSGTEAFF
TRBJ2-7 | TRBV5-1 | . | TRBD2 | TGCGCCAGCAGCTTGGCGGTTGCGGGAGAGGGCGAGCAGTACTTC | CASSLAVAGEGEQYF
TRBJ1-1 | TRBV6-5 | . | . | TGTGCCAGCAGTTACGTCGAAAACACTGAAGCTTTCTTT | CASSYVENTEAFF
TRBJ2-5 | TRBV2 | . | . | TGTGCCAGCAGTGAAGGACTGGGCGAGACCCAGTACTTC | CASSEGLGETQYF
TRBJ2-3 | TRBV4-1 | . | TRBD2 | TGCGCCAGCAGTCCTAGCGGGTCCTTTGGCACAGATACGCAGTATTTT | CASSPSGSFGTDTQYF
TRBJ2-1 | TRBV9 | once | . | TGTGCCAGCAGCGTAAGGGAGACGGGAGCCCCCCATGAGCAGTTCTTC | CASSVRETGAPHEQFF
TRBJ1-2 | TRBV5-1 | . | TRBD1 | TGCGCCAGCAGCCCCGGGACAGGGTTGGACTATGGCTACACCTTC | CASSPGTGLDYGYTF
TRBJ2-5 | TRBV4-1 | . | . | TGCGCCAGCAGCATATCAAATCGGGGAGGAGAGACCCAGTACTTC | CASSISNRGGETQYF
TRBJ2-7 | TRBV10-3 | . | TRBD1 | TGTGCCACAAACACGGACAGGGTCTACGAGCAGTACTTC | CATNTDRVYEQYF
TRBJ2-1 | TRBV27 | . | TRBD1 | TGTGCCACTGCTGGGACAGGGTCCTACAATGAGCAGTTCTTC | CATAGTGSYNEQFF
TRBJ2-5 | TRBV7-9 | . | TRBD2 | TGTGCCAGCAGCTGGGGGACTAGCGGGGACCCGGGGGGAGAGACCCAGTACTTC | CASSWGTSGDPGGETQYF
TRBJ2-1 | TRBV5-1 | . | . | TGCGCCAGCAGCTTGGATGGCTACAATGAGCAGTTCTTC | CASSLDGYNEQFF
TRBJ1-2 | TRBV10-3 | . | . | TGTGCCATCAGTGATGGGGCAGGGGAAGGAGTAGAGGGCTACACCTTC | CAISDGAGEGVEGYTF
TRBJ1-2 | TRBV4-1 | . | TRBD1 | TGCGCCAGCAGCCAAGACAGGGGACAGGGACTGAACTATGGCTACACCTTC | CASSQDRGQGLNYGYTF
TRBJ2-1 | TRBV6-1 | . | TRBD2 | TGTGCCAGCAGTGAAATGGGACTAGCGGGAGCCAATGAGCAGTTCTTC | CASSEMGLAGANEQFF
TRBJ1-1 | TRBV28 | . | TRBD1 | TGTGCCAGCAGTTCTCCGGGGAGGACAGGGGGCACTGAAGCTTTCTTT | CASSSPGRTGGTEAFF